Following are 27 T cell receptor beta chains from one sample sequenced in a study of somatic mutations in cytotoxic T cells in rheumatoid arthritis. Here immunoSEQ multiplex PCR was the method, and the copy in TCRdb shows in-frame clones only, minus some. The table records around 20,000 clones, about 80% of them present only once. The sample comprised CD8+ T cells sorted from blood. These receptors were collected from a man aged 18 to 30 with rheumatoid arthritis.

This clone appeared a few times. The chain uses TRBV7-9 and TRBJ1-2; 7 bases are shared with TRBD1. After removal of 5 bases from V and 6 bases from J, the junction contained 3 bases not matched to a gene. Per germline, CDR1 SEHNR and CDR2 FQNEAQ (reference sequence). The CDR3 is 12 residues long. The DNA for the CDR3 is TGTGCCAGCAGCCTCACAGGGGATGGCTACACCTTC. This translates into CASSLTGDGYTF.

The V gene is TRBV11-1, the J gene TRBJ2-5; 9 nucleotides agree with TRBD1. Trimming removed 5 bases from V and 7 bases from J; junction bases left unmatched: 11. The germline gives CDR1 SGHAT, CDR2 FQDESV (reference sequence). The CDR3 extends over 15 amino acids. For the CDR3, the DNA is TGTGCCAGCAGCCTCTACGGACAGGGGACGAGGACCCAGTACTTC. Translation gives CASSLYGQGTRTQYF.

The chain is built from TRBV27 and TRBJ1-1; D remains unclear. Germline assignment: CDR1 MNHEY and CDR2 SMNVEV (reference sequence). The CDR3 length is 15 residues. V was shortened by 4 bases and J by 10 bases, with 22 bases between the two germline ends. CDR3: CASSSLRTESLGAFF. CDR3 DNA: TGTGCCAGCAGTTCCCTAAGGACGGAGTCTCTCGGAGCTTTCTTT.

The chain links TRBV10-3 to TRBJ1-1, with D tentatively TRBD1 (5 bases). Germline values: CDR1 ENHRY, CDR2 SYGVKD. The CDR3 loop spans 16 amino acids. Trimming cost V 0 bases and J 0 bases, with 11 bases left between them. The CDR3 DNA is TGTGCCATCAGTGAGTCGGGCAGGGTGGTGAACACTGAAGCTTTCTTT. Translated: CAISESGRVVNTEAFF.

V gene TRBV5-6 combines with J gene TRBJ1-5; no clear D. The germline V gene encodes CDR1 SGHDT and CDR2 YYEEEE. The CDR3 spans 15 residues. Trimming took 4 bases from V and 3 from J, leaving 14 bases between them. The CDR3 bases are TGTGCCAGCAGCCGATTTAGTATCGCCAATCAGCCCCAGCATTTT. Translating gives CASSRFSIANQPQHF. The whole variable domain, filled in from reference TRBV5-6 and TRBJ1-5, reads DAGVTQSPTHLIKTRGQQVTLRCSPKSGHDTVSWYQQALGQGPQFIFQYYEEEERQRGNFPDRFSGHQFPNYSSELNVNALLLGDSALYLCASSRFSIANQPQHFGDGTRLSIL.

V usage is TRBV4-2 and J usage is TRBJ1-3; D not certain. This CDR3 is 15 amino acids long. The germline V gene has CDR1 LGHNA and CDR2 YNFKEQ. Deletions cut 0 bases from V and 5 bases from J, with 11 bases between. The CDR3 DNA reads as TGTGCCAGCAGCCAAGATCTTTACGGTCGAAACACCATATATTTT. Protein sequence: CASSQDLYGRNTIYF.

The genes are TRBV29-1 and TRBJ2-1; D ambiguous. The V end was cut by 7 bases, the J end by 3 bases, with 7 bases between. The CDR3 contains 11 residues. CDR1 SQVTM and CDR2 ANQGSEA come from the germline V gene. Here the CDR3 DNA reads TGCAGCGGATTAATCTACAATGAGCAGTTCTTC. Its translation: CSGLIYNEQFF.

The V gene is TRBV28, the J gene TRBJ2-1; 9 bases map to TRBD2. The CDR3 has 16 residues. V lost 4 bases and J lost 2; bases outside the gene matches: 6. Germline V gene lookup returns CDR1 MDHEN and CDR2 SYDVKM. The CDR3 loop is CASSSIAGETYNEQFF. The CDR3 bases are TGTGCCAGCAGTTCGATAGCGGGGGAAACCTACAATGAGCAGTTCTTC.

This chain joins TRBV27 and TRBJ2-7; D unclear. The CDR3 contains 14 residues. Germline loops: CDR1 MNHEY, CDR2 SMNVEV (reference sequence). The V end was cut by 1 base, the J end by 2 bases, with 9 bases between. Here the CDR3 DNA reads TGTGCCAGCAGTTTATTGGTCGGCCCCTACGAGCAGTACTTC. Translation gives CASSLLVGPYEQYF.

The sample holds one count of this clone. The J gene is TRBJ2-3, the V gene TRBV21-1; the table calls TRBD1, which could not be checked here. TRBV21-1 is listed as a pseudogene. The CDR3 consists of 16 residues. CDR3: CASSSKTGTNTDTQYF. CDR3 bases: TGTGCCAGCAGCTCTAAAACCGGGACAAACACAGATACGCAGTATTTT.

This chain links TRBV15 with TRBJ1-2; D is unresolved. Germline assignment: CDR1 LNHNV and CDR2 YYDKDF (reference sequence). The CDR3 length is 17 residues. The ends were cut back, 1 base at V and 4 bases at J, with 19 bases in the middle. This CDR3 reads CATSRAARPSGIYGYTF. The DNA of the CDR3 is TGTGCCACCAGCAGAGCAGCCAGGCCCTCCGGGATCTATGGCTACACCTTC. Filled out from reference TRBV15 and TRBJ1-2, the complete variable domain reads DAMVIQNPRYQVTQFGKPVTLSCSQTLNHNVMYWYQQKSSQAPKLLFHYYDKDFNNEADTPDNFQSRRPNTSFCFLDIRSPGLGDTAMYLCATSRAARPSGIYGYTFGSGTRLTVV.

This clone turned up a few times. The chain couples TRBV18 to TRBJ1-4; tentative D call: TRBD1 (5 bases). This CDR3 spans 14 amino acids. The V gene's germline CDR1 is KGHSH and CDR2 LQKENI. Trimming shortened V by 2 bases and J by 10 bases, and 14 bases separated the two germline ends. Here the CDR3 reads CASSPAGTPGKLFF. CDR3 coding DNA: TGTGCCAGCTCACCAGCAGGGACCCCCGGAAAACTGTTTTTT.

The DNA for the CDR3 is TGTGCCAGCACCGACGTCGGTCCAGGGGACAGGGCTTACGAGCAGTACTTC. Translated: CASTDVGPGDRAYEQYF. This rearrangement joins TRBV28 to TRBJ2-7; 9 bases line up with TRBD1. Germline values: CDR1 MDHEN, CDR2 SYDVKM. V trimming: 7 bases; J trimming: 4 bases; junction bases outside the gene matches: 17. CDR3 length: 17 amino acids.

The chain joins TRBV19 to TRBJ2-4, with TRBD1 identical over 7 bases. V lost 3 bases, J lost 6 bases, and 8 bases stayed unmatched. Germline CDR1 is LNHDA and CDR2 is SQIVND (reference sequence). The CDR3 length is 15 residues. CDR3 sequence (DNA): TGTGCCAGTAGTATCCTGACAGGGTGGGGAAACATTCAGTACTTC. This codes for CASSILTGWGNIQYF.

This CDR3 is CASSYDRRDSGNTIYF. The CDR3 region has the DNA TGTGCCAGCAGCTACGATCGACGGGATTCTGGAAACACCATATATTTT. The V call is TRBV11-1, the J call TRBJ1-3; D call uncertain. CDR1 and CDR2 (germline): SGHAT, FQDESV (reference sequence). The CDR3 is made up of 16 amino acids. V lost 4 bases and J 1 base, leaving 14 bases between the germline ends.

A remark on this clone: This sample also contains other DNA sequences that code for the same CDR3. This rearrangement joins TRBV4-2 to TRBJ1-1; D might be TRBD1 (6 bases). Germline V CDR1 and CDR2: LGHNA, YNFKEQ. The V gene lost 4 bases and the J gene lost 1 base, with 10 bases spanning the gap. CDR3 length: 14 residues. CDR3 bases: TGTGCCAGCAGCCGAAACAGGGAGAACACTGAAGCTTTCTTT. It specifies CASSRNRENTEAFF.

The V call is TRBV7-9, the J call TRBJ2-1; D may correspond to TRBD1 or TRBD2 (6 bases each). The CDR3 loop spans 13 amino acids. In germline, CDR1 is SEHNR, CDR2 FQNEAQ (reference sequence). V shed 8 bases and J shed 7 bases, with 15 bases lying between them. As DNA, the CDR3 is TGTGCCAGCGGATTTCCGGGGGCTAATGAGCAGTTCTTC. Its protein product is CASGFPGANEQFF.

This chain links TRBV19 with TRBJ1-2, with TRBD1 identical over 8 bases. V gave up 3 bases and J gave up 1 base; unmatched junction bases: 10. This CDR3 has 17 residues. Germline CDR1 reads LNHDA; CDR2 reads SQIVND (reference sequence). The CDR3 DNA reads TGTGCCAGTAGTATGTGGACAGGGATCCGGATTAACTATGGCTACACCTTC. As protein: CASSMWTGIRINYGYTF.

The V call is TRBV4-1, the J call TRBJ2-3, with TRBD2 matching over 10 bases. This CDR3 has 18 amino acids. Germline CDR1 reads MGHRA; CDR2 reads YSYEKL. V shed 4 bases and J 6 bases; nucleotides not matched to a gene: 16. The CDR3 region has the DNA TGCGCCAGCAGCCGGGGGCTCAAAGCGGGGGGGCCGTTCGATACGCAGTATTTT. It yields the protein CASSRGLKAGGPFDTQYF.

The rearrangement joins TRBV6-5 to TRBJ2-3; no clear D. CDR1 is MNHEY, CDR2 SVGAGI, per germline. Trimming took off 8 bases at V and 4 bases at J, with 13 bases between the two ends. CDR3 length: 13 residues. Here the CDR3 reads CASASLPPDTQYF. CDR3 in DNA: TGTGCCAGCGCTTCCTTGCCCCCAGATACGCAGTATTTT.

This clone was counted only a few times. The DNA for the CDR3 is TGTGCCAGCAGTGAAAGGTACAGTGGGGCCAACGTCCTGACTTTC. Encoded protein: CASSERYSGANVLTF. This rearrangement joins TRBV6-1 to TRBJ2-6; the D is unclear. The CDR3 extends over 15 amino acids. The V gene lost 2 bases and the J gene lost 3 bases, with 8 bases spanning the gap. Germline CDR1 and CDR2: MNHNS and SASEGT.

This rearrangement joins TRBV6-4 to TRBJ2-3; 14 bases line up with TRBD2. Germline CDR1 MRHNA, CDR2 SNTAGT. Trimming at V came to 3 bases and at J to 4 bases, leaving 0 bases not matched to a gene. This CDR3 has 15 amino acids. CDR3 coding DNA: TGTGCCAGCAGTGAGACTAGCGGGGGGGCAGATACGCAGTATTTT. Its translation is CASSETSGGADTQYF.

The chain uses TRBV14 and TRBJ2-7, with D hard to call. Per the germline V gene, CDR1 is SGHDN and CDR2 is FVKESK. The germline V and J ends were trimmed by 4 bases and 6 bases, with 16 bases remaining between them. The CDR3 spans 14 residues. In DNA form, the CDR3 reads TGTGCCAGCAGCCCCCGAGAAGGGTTAGGCGAGCAGTACTTC. Protein: CASSPREGLGEQYF. The whole variable domain, remainder taken from reference TRBV14 and TRBJ2-7, is EAGVTQFPSHSVIEKGQTVTLRCDPISGHDNLYWYRRVMGKEIKFLLHFVKESKQDESGMPNNRFLAERTGGTYSTLKVQPAELEDSGVYFCASSPREGLGEQYFGPGTRLTVT.

The rearrangement links TRBV4-1 to TRBJ2-4, with 13 bases aligning to TRBD2. The trim removed 4 bases at V and 0 bases at J, leaving 9 bases unmatched. The germline CDR1 and CDR2 sequences are MGHRA and YSYEKL. CDR3 length: 19 amino acids. The DNA of the CDR3 is TGCGCCAGCAGCCTTCTTCCGGGACTAGCGGGGATAGCCAAAAACATTCAGTACTTC. Protein product: CASSLLPGLAGIAKNIQYF.

This clone was counted between two and nine times. This sequence joins TRBV6-6 and TRBJ1-1; D is unclear. Trimming left V 5 bases short and J 9 bases short, with 16 bases between. The CDR3 has 13 residues. Germline V gene lookup returns CDR1 MNHNY and CDR2 SVGAGI (reference sequence). CDR3 protein: CASSGGWAKQAFF. The CDR3 nucleotides read TGTGCCAGCAGTGGAGGATGGGCAAAACAAGCTTTCTTT.

The J gene is TRBJ2-1, the V gene TRBV11-2; no reliable D call. V lost 4 bases to trimming and J lost 9 bases, with 16 bases between them. The CDR3 sequence is 14 residues long. Germline values: CDR1 SGHAT, CDR2 FQNNGV. The DNA of the CDR3 is TGTGCCAGCAGCTACCTCCTCCGGATCACTGAGCAGTTCTTC. This codes for CASSYLLRITEQFF.

The J gene is TRBJ2-1, the V gene TRBV5-4; D remains ambiguous. V was clipped by 2 bases and J by 4 bases, with 4 bases between them. This CDR3 is 12 amino acids long. The germline V gene encodes CDR1 SGHNT and CDR2 YYREEE (reference sequence). The CDR3 DNA reads TGTGCCAGCAGCTTATCTTACAATGAGCAGTTCTTC. This gives the protein CASSLSYNEQFF.